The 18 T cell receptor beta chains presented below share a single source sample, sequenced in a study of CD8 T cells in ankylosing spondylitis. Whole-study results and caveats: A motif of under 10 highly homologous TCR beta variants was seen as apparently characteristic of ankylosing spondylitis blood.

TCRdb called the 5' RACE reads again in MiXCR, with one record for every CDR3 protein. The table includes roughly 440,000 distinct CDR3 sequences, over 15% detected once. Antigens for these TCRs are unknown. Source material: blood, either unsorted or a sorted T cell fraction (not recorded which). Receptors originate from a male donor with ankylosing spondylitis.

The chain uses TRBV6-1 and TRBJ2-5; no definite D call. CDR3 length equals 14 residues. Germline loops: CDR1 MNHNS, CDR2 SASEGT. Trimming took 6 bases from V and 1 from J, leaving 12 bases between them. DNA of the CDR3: TGTGCCAGCAGCCGCGGTTCAGGCCAAGAGACCCAGTACTTC. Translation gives CASSRGSGQETQYF.

The CDR3 region is CASRTGQLFSYNEQFF. CDR3 nucleotides: TGTGCCAGCAGGACGGGCCAACTCTTCTCCTACAATGAGCAGTTCTTC. V gene TRBV6-2 or TRBV6-3 combines with J gene TRBJ2-1; D is unclear. V lost 6 bases, J lost 0 bases, and 15 bases lay in between. The germline gives CDR1 MNHEY, CDR2 SVGEGT. This CDR3 contains 16 residues.

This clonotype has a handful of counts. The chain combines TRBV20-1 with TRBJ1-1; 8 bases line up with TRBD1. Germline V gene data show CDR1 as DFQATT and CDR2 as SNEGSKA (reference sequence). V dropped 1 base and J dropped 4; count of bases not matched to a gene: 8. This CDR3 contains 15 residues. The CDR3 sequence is CSARGARDRGTEAFF. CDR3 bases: TGCAGTGCTAGAGGGGCCCGAGACAGGGGCACTGAAGCTTTCTTT.

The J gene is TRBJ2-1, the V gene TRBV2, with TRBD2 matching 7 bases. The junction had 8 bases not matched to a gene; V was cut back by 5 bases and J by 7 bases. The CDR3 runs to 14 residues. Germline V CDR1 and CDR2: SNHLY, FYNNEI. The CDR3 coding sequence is TGTGCCAGCAGTTTTAGCGGGCTCATGAATGAGCAGTTCTTC. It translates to CASSFSGLMNEQFF.

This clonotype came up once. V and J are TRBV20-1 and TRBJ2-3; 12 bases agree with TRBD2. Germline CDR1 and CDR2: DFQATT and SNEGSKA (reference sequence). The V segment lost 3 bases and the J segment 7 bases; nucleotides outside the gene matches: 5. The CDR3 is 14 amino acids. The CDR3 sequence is CSASSSGRANTQYF. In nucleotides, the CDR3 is TGCAGTGCTAGCTCTAGCGGGAGGGCAAATACGCAGTATTTT.

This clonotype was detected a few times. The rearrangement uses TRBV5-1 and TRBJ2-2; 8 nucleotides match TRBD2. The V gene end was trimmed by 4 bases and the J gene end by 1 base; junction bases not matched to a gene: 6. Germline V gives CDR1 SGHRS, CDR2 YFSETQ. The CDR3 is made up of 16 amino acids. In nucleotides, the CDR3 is TGCGCCAGCAGCGTCACTAGCGGAATGAACACCGGGGAGCTGTTTTTT. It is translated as CASSVTSGMNTGELFF.

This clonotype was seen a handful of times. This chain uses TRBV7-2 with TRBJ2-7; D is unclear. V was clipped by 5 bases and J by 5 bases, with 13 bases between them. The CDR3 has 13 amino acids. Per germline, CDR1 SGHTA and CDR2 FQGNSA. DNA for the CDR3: TGTGCCAGCAGCCCACCGGGCTTTGACGAGCAGTACTTC. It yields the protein CASSPPGFDEQYF.

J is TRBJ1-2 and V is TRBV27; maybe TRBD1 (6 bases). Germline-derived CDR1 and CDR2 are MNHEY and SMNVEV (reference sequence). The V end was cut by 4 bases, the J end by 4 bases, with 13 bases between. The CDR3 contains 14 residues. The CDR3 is CASSSFQGSYGYTF. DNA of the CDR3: TGTGCCAGCAGTTCGTTTCAGGGGAGCTATGGCTACACCTTC.

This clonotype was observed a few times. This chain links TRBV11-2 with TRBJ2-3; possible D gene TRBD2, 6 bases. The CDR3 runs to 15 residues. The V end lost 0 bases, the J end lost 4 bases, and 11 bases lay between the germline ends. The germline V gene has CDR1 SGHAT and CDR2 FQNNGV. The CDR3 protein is CASSLDRGRADTQYF. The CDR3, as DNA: TGTGCCAGCAGCTTAGATCGGGGGAGAGCAGATACGCAGTATTTT. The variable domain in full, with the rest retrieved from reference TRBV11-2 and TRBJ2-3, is EAGVAQSPRYKIIEKRQSVAFWCNPISGHATLYWYQQILGQGPKLLIQFQNNGVVDDSQLPKDRFSAERLKGVDSTLKIQPAKLEDSAVYLCASSLDRGRADTQYFGPGTRLTVL.

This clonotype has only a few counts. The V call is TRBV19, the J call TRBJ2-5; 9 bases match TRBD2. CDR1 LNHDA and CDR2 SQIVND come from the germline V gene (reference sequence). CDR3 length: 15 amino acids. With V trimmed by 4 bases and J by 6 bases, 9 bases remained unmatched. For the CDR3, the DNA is TGTGCCAGTAGTACCCCCACTAGCGGGTTACAGACCCAGTACTTC. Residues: CASSTPTSGLQTQYF.

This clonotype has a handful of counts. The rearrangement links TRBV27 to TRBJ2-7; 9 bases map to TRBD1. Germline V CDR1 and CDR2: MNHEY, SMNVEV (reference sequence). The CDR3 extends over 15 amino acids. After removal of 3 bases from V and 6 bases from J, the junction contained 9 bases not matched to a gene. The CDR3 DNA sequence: TGTGCCAGCAGTTTTCGGACAGGGGCAACGTTCGAGCAGTACTTC. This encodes CASSFRTGATFEQYF.

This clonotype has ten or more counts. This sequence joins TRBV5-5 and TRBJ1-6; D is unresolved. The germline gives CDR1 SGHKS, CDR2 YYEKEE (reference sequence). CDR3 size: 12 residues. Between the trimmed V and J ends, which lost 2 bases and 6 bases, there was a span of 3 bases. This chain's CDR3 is CASSLANSPLHF. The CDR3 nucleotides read TGTGCCAGCAGCTTAGCTAATTCACCCCTCCACTTT.

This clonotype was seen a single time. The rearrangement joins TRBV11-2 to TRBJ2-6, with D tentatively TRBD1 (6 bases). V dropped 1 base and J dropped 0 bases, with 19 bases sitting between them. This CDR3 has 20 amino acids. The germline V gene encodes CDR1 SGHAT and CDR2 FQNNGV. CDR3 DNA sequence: TGTGCCAGCAGCTTAGGTTTGGGTGCAGGGGTGAGCTCTGGGGCCAACGTCCTGACTTTC. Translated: CASSLGLGAGVSSGANVLTF.

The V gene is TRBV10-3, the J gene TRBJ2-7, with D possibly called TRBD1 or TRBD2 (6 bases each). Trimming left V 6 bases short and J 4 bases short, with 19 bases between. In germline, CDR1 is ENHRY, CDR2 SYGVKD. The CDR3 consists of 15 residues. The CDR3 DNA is TGTGCCATCAGGGAAGGGGGGACAAGACTTTACGAGCAGTACTTC. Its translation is CAIREGGTRLYEQYF.

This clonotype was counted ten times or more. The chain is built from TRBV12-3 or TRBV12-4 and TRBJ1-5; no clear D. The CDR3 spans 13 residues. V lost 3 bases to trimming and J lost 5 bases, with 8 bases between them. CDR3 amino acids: CASSFRRDQPQHF. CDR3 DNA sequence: TGTGCCAGCAGTTTCCGGAGGGATCAGCCCCAGCATTTT.

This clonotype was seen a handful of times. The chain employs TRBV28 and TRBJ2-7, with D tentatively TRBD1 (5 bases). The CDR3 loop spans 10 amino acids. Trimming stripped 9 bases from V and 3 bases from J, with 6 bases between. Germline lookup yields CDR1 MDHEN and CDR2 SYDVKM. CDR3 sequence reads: CASQGYEQYF. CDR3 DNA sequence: TGTGCCAGTCAGGGCTACGAGCAGTACTTC. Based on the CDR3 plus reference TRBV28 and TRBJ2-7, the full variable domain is DVKVTQSSRYLVKRTGEKVFLECVQDMDHENMFWYRQDPGLGLRLIYFSYDVKMKEKGDIPEGYSVSREKKERFSLILESASTNQTSMYLCASQGYEQYFGPGTRLTVT.

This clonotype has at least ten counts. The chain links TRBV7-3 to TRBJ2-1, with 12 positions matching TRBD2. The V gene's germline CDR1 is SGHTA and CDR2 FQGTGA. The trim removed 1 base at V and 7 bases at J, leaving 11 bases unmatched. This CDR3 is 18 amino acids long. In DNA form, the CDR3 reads TGTGCCAGCAGCTTAAAGGCCCTGACTAGCGGGAGTAGGAATGAGCAGTTCTTC. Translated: CASSLKALTSGSRNEQFF.

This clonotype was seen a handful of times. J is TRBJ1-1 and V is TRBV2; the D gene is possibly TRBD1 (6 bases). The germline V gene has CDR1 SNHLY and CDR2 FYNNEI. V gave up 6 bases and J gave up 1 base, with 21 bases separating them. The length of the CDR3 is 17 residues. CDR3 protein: CASSAEERDTWNTEAFF. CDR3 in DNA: TGTGCCAGCAGCGCTGAGGAAAGGGACACCTGGAACACTGAAGCTTTCTTT.